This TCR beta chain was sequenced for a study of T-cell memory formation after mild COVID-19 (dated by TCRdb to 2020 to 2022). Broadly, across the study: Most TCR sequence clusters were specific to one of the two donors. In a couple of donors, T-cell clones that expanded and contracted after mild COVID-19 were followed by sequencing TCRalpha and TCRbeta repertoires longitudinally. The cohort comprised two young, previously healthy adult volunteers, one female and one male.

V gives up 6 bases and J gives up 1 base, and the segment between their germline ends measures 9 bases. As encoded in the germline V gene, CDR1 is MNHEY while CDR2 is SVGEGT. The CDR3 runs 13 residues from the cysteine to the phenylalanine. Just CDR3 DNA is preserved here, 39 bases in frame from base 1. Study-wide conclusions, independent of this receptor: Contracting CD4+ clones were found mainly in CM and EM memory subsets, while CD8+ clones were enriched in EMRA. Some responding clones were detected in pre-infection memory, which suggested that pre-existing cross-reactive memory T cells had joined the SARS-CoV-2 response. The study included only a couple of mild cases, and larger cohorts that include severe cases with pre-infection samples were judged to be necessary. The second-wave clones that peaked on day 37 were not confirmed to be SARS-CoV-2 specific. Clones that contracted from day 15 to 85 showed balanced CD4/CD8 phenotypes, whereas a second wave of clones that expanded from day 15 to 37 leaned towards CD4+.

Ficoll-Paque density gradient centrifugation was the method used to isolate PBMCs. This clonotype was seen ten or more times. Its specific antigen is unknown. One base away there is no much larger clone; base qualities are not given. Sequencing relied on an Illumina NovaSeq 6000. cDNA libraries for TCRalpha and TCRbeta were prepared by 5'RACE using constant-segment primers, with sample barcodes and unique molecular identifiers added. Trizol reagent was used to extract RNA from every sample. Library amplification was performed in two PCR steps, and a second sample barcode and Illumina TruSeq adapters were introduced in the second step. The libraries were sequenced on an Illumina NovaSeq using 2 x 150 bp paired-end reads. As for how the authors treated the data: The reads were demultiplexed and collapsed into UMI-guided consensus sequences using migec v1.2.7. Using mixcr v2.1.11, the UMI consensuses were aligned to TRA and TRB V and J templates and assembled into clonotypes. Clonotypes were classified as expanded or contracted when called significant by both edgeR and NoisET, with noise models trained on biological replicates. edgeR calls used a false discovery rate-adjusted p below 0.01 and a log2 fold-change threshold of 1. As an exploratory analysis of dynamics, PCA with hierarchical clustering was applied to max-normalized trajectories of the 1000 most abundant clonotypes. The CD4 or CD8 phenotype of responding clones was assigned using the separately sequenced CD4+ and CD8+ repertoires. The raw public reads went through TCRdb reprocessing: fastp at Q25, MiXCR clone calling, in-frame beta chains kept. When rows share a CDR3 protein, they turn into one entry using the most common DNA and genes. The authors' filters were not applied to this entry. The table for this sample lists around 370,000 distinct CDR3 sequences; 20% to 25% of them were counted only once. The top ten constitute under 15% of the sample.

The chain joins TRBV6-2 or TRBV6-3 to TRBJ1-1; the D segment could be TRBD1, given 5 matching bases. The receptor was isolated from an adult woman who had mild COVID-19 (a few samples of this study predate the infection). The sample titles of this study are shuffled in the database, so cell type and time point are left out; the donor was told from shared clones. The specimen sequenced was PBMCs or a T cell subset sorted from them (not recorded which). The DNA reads TGTGCCAGCAGGGGGACGGCGAACACTGAAGCTTTCTTT. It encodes CASRGTANTEAFF.